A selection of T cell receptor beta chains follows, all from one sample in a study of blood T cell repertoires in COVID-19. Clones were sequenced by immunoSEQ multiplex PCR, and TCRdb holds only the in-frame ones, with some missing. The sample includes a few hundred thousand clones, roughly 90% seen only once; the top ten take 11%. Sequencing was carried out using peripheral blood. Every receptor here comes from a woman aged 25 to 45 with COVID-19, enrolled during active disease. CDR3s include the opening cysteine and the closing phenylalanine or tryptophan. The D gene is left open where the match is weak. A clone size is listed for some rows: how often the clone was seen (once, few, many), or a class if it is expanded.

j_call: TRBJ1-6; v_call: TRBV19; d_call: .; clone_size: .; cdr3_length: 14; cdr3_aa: CASSIRVGNSPLHF; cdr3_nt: TGTGCCAGTAGTATCAGGGTCGGTAATTCACCCCTCCACTTT
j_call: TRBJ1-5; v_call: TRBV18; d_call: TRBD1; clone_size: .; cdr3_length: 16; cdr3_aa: CASSPDRADSNQPQHF; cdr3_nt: TGTGCCAGCTCACCGGACAGGGCAGATAGCAATCAGCCCCAGCATTTT
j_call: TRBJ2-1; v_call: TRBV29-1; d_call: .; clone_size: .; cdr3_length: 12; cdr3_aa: CSVERWDNEQFF; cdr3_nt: TGCAGCGTTGAGAGGTGGGACAATGAGCAGTTCTTC
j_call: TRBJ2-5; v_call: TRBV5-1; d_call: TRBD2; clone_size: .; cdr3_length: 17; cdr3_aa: CASSPGGSGGSLETQYF; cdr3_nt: TGCGCCAGCAGTCCCGGTGGCAGCGGGGGCTCGCTGGAGACCCAGTACTTC
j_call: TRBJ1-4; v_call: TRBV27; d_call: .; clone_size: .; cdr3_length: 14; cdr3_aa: CASSRGTGAEKLFF; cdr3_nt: TGTGCCAGCAGCAGGGGAACTGGGGCTGAAAAACTGTTTTTT
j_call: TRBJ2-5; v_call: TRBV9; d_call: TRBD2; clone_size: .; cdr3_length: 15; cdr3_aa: CASSVVGGAGETQYF; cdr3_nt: TGTGCCAGCAGCGTAGTCGGGGGGGCCGGCGAGACCCAGTACTTC
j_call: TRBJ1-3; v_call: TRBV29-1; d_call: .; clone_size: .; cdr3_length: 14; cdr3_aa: CSVSGHLSGNTIYF; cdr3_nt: TGCAGCGTCTCGGGACATCTCTCTGGAAACACCATATATTTT
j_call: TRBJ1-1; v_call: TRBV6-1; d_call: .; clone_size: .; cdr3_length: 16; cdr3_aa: CASSAETGTLNTEAFF; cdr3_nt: TGTGCCAGCAGTGCCGAGACAGGAACGCTGAACACTGAAGCTTTCTTT
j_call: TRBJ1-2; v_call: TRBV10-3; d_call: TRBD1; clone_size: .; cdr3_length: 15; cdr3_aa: CAIREQGDQNYGYTF; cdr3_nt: TGTGCCATCAGAGAACAGGGGGATCAAAACTATGGCTACACCTTC
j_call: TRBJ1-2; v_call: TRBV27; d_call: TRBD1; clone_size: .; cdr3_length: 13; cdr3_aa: CASSKQGAWGYTF; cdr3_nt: TGTGCCAGCAGTAAACAGGGGGCATGGGGCTACACCTTC
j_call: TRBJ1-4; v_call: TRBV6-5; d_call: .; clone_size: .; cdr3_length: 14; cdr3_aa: CASRALGGPGVLFF; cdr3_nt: TGTGCCAGCAGAGCCCTGGGTGGCCCGGGGGTTTTGTTTTTT
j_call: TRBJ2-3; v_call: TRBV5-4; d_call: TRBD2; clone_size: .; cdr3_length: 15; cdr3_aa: CASRIRGGSTDTQYF; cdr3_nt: TGTGCCAGCAGAATCCGCGGGGGGAGCACAGATACGCAGTATTTT
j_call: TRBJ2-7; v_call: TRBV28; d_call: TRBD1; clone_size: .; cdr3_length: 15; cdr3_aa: CASSLGQGASHEQYF; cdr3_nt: TGTGCCAGCAGTTTGGGGCAGGGGGCGTCCCACGAGCAGTACTTC
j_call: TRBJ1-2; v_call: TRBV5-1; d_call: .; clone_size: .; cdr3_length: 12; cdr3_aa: CASSLDTDGYTF; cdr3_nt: TGCGCCAGCAGCTTAGACACCGATGGCTACACCTTC
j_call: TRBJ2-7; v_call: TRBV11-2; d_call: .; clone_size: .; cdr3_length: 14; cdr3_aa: CASSLDTGFYEQYF; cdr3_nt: TGTGCCAGCAGCTTAGATACAGGGTTTTACGAGCAGTACTTC
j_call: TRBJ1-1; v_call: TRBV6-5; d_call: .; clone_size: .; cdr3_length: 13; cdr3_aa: CASSYSQGTEAFF; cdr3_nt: TGTGCCAGCAGTTACAGTCAGGGCACTGAAGCTTTCTTT
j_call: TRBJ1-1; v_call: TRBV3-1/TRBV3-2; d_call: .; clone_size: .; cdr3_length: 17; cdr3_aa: CASSPPRVHRLPTEAFF; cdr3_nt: TGTGCCAGCAGCCCCCCTAGAGTCCACAGGCTTCCGACTGAAGCTTTCTTT
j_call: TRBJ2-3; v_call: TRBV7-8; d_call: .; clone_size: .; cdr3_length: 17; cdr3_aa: CASSLEGGGPFTDTQYF; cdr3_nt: TGTGCCAGCAGCTTAGAAGGCGGGGGCCCTTTCACAGATACGCAGTATTTT
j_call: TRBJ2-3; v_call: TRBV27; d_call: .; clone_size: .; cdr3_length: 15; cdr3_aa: CASSRLLDEIDTQYF; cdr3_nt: TGTGCCAGCAGTCGCCTACTAGACGAGATAGATACGCAGTATTTT
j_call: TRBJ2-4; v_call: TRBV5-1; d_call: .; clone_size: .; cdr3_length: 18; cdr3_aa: CASSPGLLAPLAKNIQYF; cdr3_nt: TGCGCCAGCAGCCCGGGCCTCCTAGCTCCACTAGCCAAAAACATTCAGTACTTC
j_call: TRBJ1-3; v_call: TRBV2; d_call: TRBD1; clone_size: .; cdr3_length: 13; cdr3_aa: CASGDRGKNTIYF; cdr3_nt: TGTGCCAGCGGAGACAGGGGAAAAAACACCATATATTTT
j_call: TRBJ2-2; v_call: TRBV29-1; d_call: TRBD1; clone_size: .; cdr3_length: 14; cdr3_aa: CSVNRGPGTGELFF; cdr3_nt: TGCAGCGTGAACAGGGGGCCTGGCACCGGGGAGCTGTTTTTT
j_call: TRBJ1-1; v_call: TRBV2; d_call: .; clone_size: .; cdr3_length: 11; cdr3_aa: CASTEETEAFF; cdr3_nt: TGTGCCAGCACGGAGGAGACTGAAGCTTTCTTT
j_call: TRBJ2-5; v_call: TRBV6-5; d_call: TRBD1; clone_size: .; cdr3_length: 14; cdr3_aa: CASSLTGGQETQYF; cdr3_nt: TGTGCCAGCAGTTTGACAGGGGGCCAAGAGACCCAGTACTTC
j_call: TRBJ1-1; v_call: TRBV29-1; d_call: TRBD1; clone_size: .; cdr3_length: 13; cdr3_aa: CSVEGQIYTEAFF; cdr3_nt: TGCAGCGTGGAGGGACAGATCTACACTGAAGCTTTCTTT
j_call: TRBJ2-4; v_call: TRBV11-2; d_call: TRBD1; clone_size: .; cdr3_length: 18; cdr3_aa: CASSPSGQGRLAKNIQYF; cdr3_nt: TGTGCCAGCAGTCCATCCGGACAGGGTAGACTAGCCAAAAACATTCAGTACTTC
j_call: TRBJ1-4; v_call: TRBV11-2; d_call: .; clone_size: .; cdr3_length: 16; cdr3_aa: CASSPWGKIRNEKLFF; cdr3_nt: TGTGCCAGCAGCCCATGGGGCAAGATTCGTAATGAAAAACTGTTTTTT
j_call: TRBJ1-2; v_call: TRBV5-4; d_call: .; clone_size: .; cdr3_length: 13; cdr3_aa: CASSLWQGYGYTF; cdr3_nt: TGTGCCAGCAGCTTGTGGCAGGGTTATGGCTACACCTTC
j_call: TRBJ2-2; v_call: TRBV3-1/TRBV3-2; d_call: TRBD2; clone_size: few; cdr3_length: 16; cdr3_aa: CASKEYASGGSGELFF; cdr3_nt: TGTGCCAGCAAAGAGTACGCTAGCGGGGGCTCCGGGGAGCTGTTTTTT
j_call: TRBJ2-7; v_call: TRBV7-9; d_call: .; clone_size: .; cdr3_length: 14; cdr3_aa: CASSLGLSSYEQYF; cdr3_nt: TGTGCCAGCAGCCTTGGGCTGAGCTCCTACGAGCAGTACTTC
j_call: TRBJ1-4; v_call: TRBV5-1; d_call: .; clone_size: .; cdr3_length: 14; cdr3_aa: CASSLEGRDEKLFF; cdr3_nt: TGCGCCAGCAGCTTGGAAGGGCGGGATGAAAAACTGTTTTTT
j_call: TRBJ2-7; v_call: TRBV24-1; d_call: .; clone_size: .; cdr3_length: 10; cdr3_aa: CATSQGEQYF; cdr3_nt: TGTGCCACCAGTCAGGGCGAGCAGTACTTC
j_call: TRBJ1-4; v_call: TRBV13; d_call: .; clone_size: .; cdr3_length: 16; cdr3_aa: CASSLAGERANEKLFF; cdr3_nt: TGTGCCAGCAGCTTAGCTGGGGAGCGGGCTAATGAAAAACTGTTTTTT
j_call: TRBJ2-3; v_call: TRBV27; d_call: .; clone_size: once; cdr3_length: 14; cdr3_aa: CASSAGVVGDTQYF; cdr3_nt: TGTGCCAGCAGTGCAGGGGTGGTGGGGGATACGCAGTATTTT
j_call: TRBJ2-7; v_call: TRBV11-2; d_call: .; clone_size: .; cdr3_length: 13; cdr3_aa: CASSFGSTYEQYF; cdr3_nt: TGTGCCAGCAGCTTTGGGTCGACTTACGAGCAGTACTTC
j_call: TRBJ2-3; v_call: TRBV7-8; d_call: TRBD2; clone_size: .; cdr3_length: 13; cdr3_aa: CASQRGGTDTQYF; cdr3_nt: TGTGCCAGCCAGCGGGGGGGCACAGATACGCAGTATTTT
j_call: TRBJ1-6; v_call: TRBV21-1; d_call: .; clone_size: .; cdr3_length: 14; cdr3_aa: CASSKGGEESPLHF; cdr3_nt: TGTGCCAGCAGCAAAGGAGGGGAGGAATCACCCCTCCACTTT
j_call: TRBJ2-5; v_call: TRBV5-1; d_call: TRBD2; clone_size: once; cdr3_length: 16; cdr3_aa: CASSSTSAGGGETQYF; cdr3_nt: TGCGCCAGCAGCTCGACGTCAGCGGGGGGAGGGGAGACCCAGTACTTC
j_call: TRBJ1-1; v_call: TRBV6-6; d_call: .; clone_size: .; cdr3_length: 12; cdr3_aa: CASSPTGTEAFF; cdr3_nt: TGTGCCAGCAGTCCGACAGGCACTGAAGCTTTCTTT
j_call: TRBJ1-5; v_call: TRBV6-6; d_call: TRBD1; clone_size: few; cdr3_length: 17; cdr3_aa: CASSPTPGTVSNQPQHF; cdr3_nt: TGTGCCAGCAGTCCTACACCCGGGACAGTTAGCAATCAGCCCCAGCATTTT
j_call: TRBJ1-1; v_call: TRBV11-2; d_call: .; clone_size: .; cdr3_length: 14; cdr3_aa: CASSPQGYSTEAFF; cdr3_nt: TGTGCCAGCAGCCCACAGGGTTATTCCACTGAAGCTTTCTTT
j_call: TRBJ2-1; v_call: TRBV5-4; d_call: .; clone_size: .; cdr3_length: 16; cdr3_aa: CASSFGQGGTYNEQFF; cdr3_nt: TGTGCCAGCAGCTTCGGGCAGGGCGGTACCTACAATGAGCAGTTCTTC
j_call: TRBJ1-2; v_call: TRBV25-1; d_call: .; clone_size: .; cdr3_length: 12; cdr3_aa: CASDDRRYGYTF; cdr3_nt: TGTGCCAGCGATGACAGGAGGTATGGCTACACCTTC
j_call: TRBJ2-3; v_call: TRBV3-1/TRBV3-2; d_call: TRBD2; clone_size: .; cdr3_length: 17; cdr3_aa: CASSPTIAGSSTDTQYF; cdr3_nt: TGTGCCAGCAGCCCTACAATAGCGGGTTCTAGCACAGATACGCAGTATTTT
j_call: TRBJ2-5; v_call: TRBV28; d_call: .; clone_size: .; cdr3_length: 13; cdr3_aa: CASSLTSAETQYF; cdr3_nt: TGTGCCAGCAGCCTAACTAGTGCCGAGACCCAGTACTTC
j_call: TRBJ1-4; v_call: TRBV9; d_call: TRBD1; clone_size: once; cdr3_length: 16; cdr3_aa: CASSDPMTGDNEKLFF; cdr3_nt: TGTGCCAGCAGCGACCCAATGACAGGGGATAATGAAAAACTGTTTTTT